This T cell receptor (beta chain) was sequenced in a study of blood T cell repertoires in COVID-19. Data came from immunoSEQ multiplex PCR; TCRdb stores just in-frame clones and leaves some out. The table lists over 200,000 clones, about 91% of them singletons, with 0.95% to 1.5% in the top ten. Germline V gene data show CDR1 as SGHRS and CDR2 as YFSETQ. The CDR3 extends over 14 amino acids. V was trimmed by 0 bases and J by 6 bases, leaving 12 bases between them. Input material: peripheral blood. This sequence was found in a man aged 25-45 years with acute or convalescent COVID-19. The chain combines TRBV5-1 with TRBJ1-1; D possibly corresponds to TRBD1 (5 bases). The CDR3 DNA follows: TGCGCCAGCAGCTTGGGGCAGGGTTTTGCTGAAGCTTTCTTT. Translated, it gives CASSLGQGFAEAFF.